This TCR beta chain appears in the sequencing data of a study of blood T cells in healthy people across ages. CDR3 size: 13 residues. V gave up 1 base and J gave up 5 bases, with 8 bases separating them. Germline CDR1 SGHTA, CDR2 FQGNSA. For the second PCR, which ran for about 6 to 11 cycles, a sample-barcoded 5' primer and a J-beta primer mix were used. MiXCR, run by TCRdb on the 5' RACE reads, gives a single entry per CDR3 protein. The data contain almost 800,000 distinct CDR3 sequences, over 45% of them singletons. The V and J genes are TRBV7-2 and TRBJ1-2; D unresolved. This sequence originates from a man aged 25 to 45 in good health. Sequencing input: blood. CDR3 nucleotides: TGTGCCAGCAGCTTAGGTCAGTCGTATGGCTACACCTTC. Translation gives CASSLGQSYGYTF.